The entry below gives a single TCR beta chain sequence along with its context. Antigen: not known. No infections or other immune events were documented during collection. This sample is part of a study of identifying expanded T cells in peripheral blood. Regarding the study as a whole: Variance in clone template counts between roughly two-week samples significantly increased with total template count across all healthy donors.

The germline CDR1 and CDR2 sequences are SGHVS and FQNEAQ. The V segment lost 1 base and the J segment 4 bases; nucleotides outside the gene matches: 9. This CDR3 has 16 residues. Clones were read by immunoSEQ multiplex PCR, and TCRdb kept only the in-frame ones, dropping some. This sample has about 58,000 clones, with around 86% found just once. The chain carries TRBV7-8 and TRBJ2-5; 7 nucleotides line up with TRBD2. The receptor comes from a person aged 18 to 75 in good health. Sample: blood. This CDR3 is CASSLGGGRRGETQYF. In DNA form, the CDR3 reads TGTGCCAGCAGCTTAGGGGGCGGGAGAAGGGGAGAGACCCAGTACTTC.